These 19 T cell receptor beta chains came from one sample sequenced in a study of shared clonotypes between healthy human individuals. Produced via immunoSEQ multiplex PCR; TCRdb's table is partial and in-frame only. The sample includes 450,000 to 600,000 clones, around 74% of them seen just once. The sequencing input was PBMCs. Source of these receptors: a woman aged 40-49 years in good health. Some clones in this sample may be carry-over from other donors' samples.

The CDR3 loop reads CSVENGNIQYF. Written as DNA, the CDR3 is TGCAGCGTTGAAAATGGGAACATTCAGTACTTC. This rearrangement joins TRBV29-1 to TRBJ2-4; D unresolved. Germline V CDR1 and CDR2: SQVTM, ANQGSEA. The CDR3 totals 11 residues. With 2 bases removed from V and 7 bases from J, the gap between germline ends came to 6 bases.

J is TRBJ2-2 and V is TRBV9, with 8 bases fitting TRBD1. Losses at the gene ends were 5 bases for V and 1 base for J; bases not matched to a gene: 4. CDR1 is SGDLS, CDR2 YYNGEE, per germline. CDR3 length: 15 residues. The CDR3 coding sequence is TGTGCCAGCAGATATGGGACAGGGAACACCGGGGAGCTGTTTTTT. Protein product: CASRYGTGNTGELFF.

V gene TRBV6-1 combines with J gene TRBJ2-2; 9 bases fit TRBD1. The CDR3 runs to 15 residues. Germline CDR1 and CDR2: MNHNS and SASEGT. The junction had 6 bases not matched to a gene; V was cut back by 6 bases and J by 4 bases. CDR3 coding DNA: TGTGCCAGCAGCCTGACAGGGGGTGGCACCGGGGAGCTGTTTTTT. It encodes CASSLTGGGTGELFF.

This clone was picked up one time. The J gene is TRBJ2-7, the V gene TRBV19; TRBD1 aligns across 7 bases. Trimming took 3 bases from V and 0 from J; bases not matched to a gene: 5. CDR1 is LNHDA and CDR2 is SQIVND in the germline V gene (reference sequence). The CDR3 length is 15 residues. The CDR3 loop is CASSIDRASSYEQYF. The CDR3, as DNA: TGTGCCAGTAGTATCGACAGGGCCTCCTCCTACGAGCAGTACTTC.

This clone was counted many times. The rearrangement links TRBV19 to TRBJ2-7; 8 bases are a match to TRBD1. Germline trimming cut 6 bases from V and 5 bases from J; bases unmatched to any gene: 6. Germline V gene sequence: CDR1 LNHDA, CDR2 SQIVND (reference sequence). The CDR3 contains 13 residues. Written as DNA, the CDR3 is TGTGCCAGTAGGACGACAGGGGAACACGAGCAGTACTTC. It encodes CASRTTGEHEQYF.

This chain joins TRBV5-4 and TRBJ1-2, with a tentative D call TRBD1 (6 bases). Germline values: CDR1 SGHNT, CDR2 YYREEE (reference sequence). The CDR3 sequence is 14 residues long. Trimming took 4 bases from V and 7 from J, leaving 17 bases between them. The CDR3 DNA is TGTGCCAGCAGCATCCCCGTGAGGGGGACTGGCTACACCTTC. It encodes CASSIPVRGTGYTF.

J is TRBJ2-3 and V is TRBV6-1; 7 bases are a match to TRBD1. Germline-derived CDR1 and CDR2 are MNHNS and SASEGT. V shed 2 bases and J 2 bases; nucleotides not matched to a gene: 7. CDR3 size: 16 residues. DNA for the CDR3: TGTGCCAGCAGTGAATGGCAGGGACAGTCCACAGATACGCAGTATTTT. Encoded protein: CASSEWQGQSTDTQYF.

This sequence joins TRBV7-9 and TRBJ1-4, with D maybe TRBD1 (5 bases). This CDR3 region has 15 residues. The germline gives CDR1 SEHNR, CDR2 FQNEAQ (reference sequence). Trimming left V 7 bases short and J 3 bases short, with 15 bases between. In DNA, the CDR3 is TGTGCCAGCACCGTACGGGGAGGGGCTAATGAAAAACTGTTTTTT. Amino acid sequence: CASTVRGGANEKLFF.

The sample holds one count of this clone. CDR3 sequence reads: CASSRQGNGNQPQHF. CDR3 bases: TGTGCCAGCAGCAGACAGGGGAATGGCAATCAGCCCCAGCATTTT. The J gene is TRBJ1-5, the V gene TRBV27; 8 bases agree with TRBD1. V was pared by 6 bases and J by 2 bases, with 6 bases of the junction left unmatched. CDR3 length: 15 residues. Germline assignment: CDR1 MNHEY and CDR2 SMNVEV (reference sequence).

The chain is built from TRBV30 and TRBJ2-1; 14 nucleotides match TRBD2. This CDR3 is 14 amino acids long. Germline CDR1 GTSNPN, CDR2 SVGIG (reference sequence). The V and J ends lost 2 bases and 12 bases, in that order; junction bases with no gene match: 6. This CDR3 is CAWSPGLAGVSQFF. CDR3 in DNA: TGTGCCTGGAGTCCGGGACTAGCGGGAGTATCGCAGTTCTTC.

This clone showed up just a few times. This chain joins TRBV19 and TRBJ1-4, with a weak D call TRBD1 (6 bases). Deletions cut 9 bases from V and 3 bases from J, with 11 bases between. The germline V gene encodes CDR1 LNHDA and CDR2 SQIVND (reference sequence). The CDR3 extends over 13 amino acids. CDR3 sequence: CARRGHPNEKLFF. The CDR3 DNA reads TGTGCCAGGAGGGGACACCCTAATGAAAAACTGTTTTTT.

The chain carries TRBV7-2 and TRBJ2-7, with 12 bases that match TRBD2. CDR1 is SGHTA, CDR2 FQGNSA, per germline. The CDR3 has 17 amino acids. With 5 bases clipped from V and 2 bases from J, the junction kept 10 bases outside the gene matches. CDR3 in DNA: TGTGCCAGCAGCCACCGACTAGCGGGAGATGCGGCCTACGAGCAGTACTTC. Translating gives CASSHRLAGDAAYEQYF. The entire variable domain, with the rest obtained from reference TRBV7-2 and TRBJ2-7, is as follows: GAGVSQSPSNKVTEKGKDVELRCDPISGHTALYWYRQSLGQGLEFLIYFQGNSAPDKSGLPSDRFSAERTGGSVSTLTIQRTQQEDSAVYLCASSHRLAGDAAYEQYFGPGTRLTVT.

The chain carries TRBV19 and TRBJ2-1; TRBD2 matches 12 bases. Germline V lookup: CDR1 LNHDA, CDR2 SQIVND (reference sequence). V dropped 7 bases and J dropped 9; count of bases not matched to a gene: 10. CDR3 length equals 15 residues. The DNA of the CDR3 is TGTGCCAGTAATTCTTTACTAGCGGGAGGTGGTGAGCAGTTCTTC. This sequence encodes CASNSLLAGGGEQFF.

About this clone: With a much larger clone just one base away, this may be a read error. The rearrangement uses TRBV5-6 and TRBJ1-1, with TRBD1 as a possible D gene (5 bases). CDR1 is SGHDT, CDR2 YYEEEE, per germline. The CDR3 runs to 14 residues. V was shortened by 0 bases and J by 0 bases, with 6 bases between the two germline ends. The CDR3, as DNA: TGTGCCAGCAGCTTGGGGGGGATGAACACTGAAGCTTTCTTT. Protein product: CASSLGGMNTEAFF.

The rearrangement joins TRBV5-6 to TRBJ2-2; 7 positions match TRBD1. The germline V gene has CDR1 SGHDT and CDR2 YYEEEE. V trimming: 1 base; J trimming: 3 bases; junction bases outside the gene matches: 6. CDR3 length equals 16 residues. CDR3 sequence: CASSLPTGDDTGELFF. DNA for the CDR3: TGTGCCAGCAGCTTGCCTACAGGGGACGACACCGGGGAGCTGTTTTTT.

The V call is TRBV10-3, the J call TRBJ2-2, with D unresolved. The CDR3 covers 16 residues. Germline-derived CDR1 and CDR2 are ENHRY and SYGVKD. V lost 0 bases and J 0 bases, leaving 8 bases between the germline ends. CDR3 region: CAISESRSANTGELFF. CDR3 nucleotide sequence: TGTGCCATCAGTGAGTCGAGAAGTGCGAACACCGGGGAGCTGTTTTTT.

This chain uses TRBV6-6 with TRBJ2-5; D remains ambiguous. Germline V gene data show CDR1 as MNHNY and CDR2 as SVGAGI (reference sequence). The CDR3 covers 11 residues. Trimming pared 1 base from V and 5 bases from J, leaving 2 bases between. The CDR3 DNA follows: TGTGCCAGCAGTTACTGGGAGACCCAGTACTTC. Its protein is CASSYWETQYF.

The rearrangement uses TRBV5-4 and TRBJ2-7; TRBD1 or TRBD2 may be the D gene (5 bases each). Germline V CDR1 and CDR2: SGHNT, YYREEE (reference sequence). This CDR3 has 15 amino acids. Trimming pared 4 bases from V and 0 bases from J, leaving 14 bases between. CDR3 protein: CASSPGARSSYEQYF. CDR3 DNA sequence: TGTGCCAGCAGCCCCGGGGCTAGGAGCTCCTACGAGCAGTACTTC.

This chain connects TRBV7-3 to TRBJ2-1; D is uncertain. CDR3 length: 15 amino acids. Trimming took 2 bases from V and 3 from J, leaving 11 bases between them. In germline, CDR1 is SGHTA, CDR2 FQGTGA. This chain's CDR3 is CASSLEVSDYNEQFF. The CDR3, as DNA: TGTGCCAGCAGCTTAGAAGTGTCGGACTACAATGAGCAGTTCTTC.